These 21 T cell receptor beta chains were sequenced from one sample in a study of blood T cell repertoires in COVID-19. Sequenced by immunoSEQ multiplex PCR; TCRdb stores in-frame clones only, minus some. The sample consists of 140,000 or so clones, 85% to 90% of them appearing once. Sequencing was done on a sample of peripheral blood. The receptors originated from a woman between 55 and 75 years old with active COVID-19.

Written as DNA, the CDR3 is TGTGCCAGCAGTGAACAAGGGGGTACTACTGAAGCTTTCTTT. This sequence encodes CASSEQGGTTEAFF. The rearrangement uses TRBV6-1 and TRBJ1-1; D may be TRBD1 (6 bases). The CDR3 runs to 14 residues. The V and J ends lost 2 bases and 5 bases respectively, with 12 bases between them. Germline CDR1 and CDR2: MNHNS and SASEGT.

This sequence joins TRBV7-9 and TRBJ2-7; 8 bases line up with TRBD2. V trimming: 5 bases; J trimming: 3 bases; junction bases outside the gene matches: 6. The CDR3 sequence is 14 residues long. CDR1 is SEHNR and CDR2 is FQNEAQ in the germline V gene (reference sequence). The CDR3 region is CASSHGTRGYEQYF. The CDR3 DNA sequence: TGTGCCAGCAGCCACGGGACTAGGGGCTACGAGCAGTACTTC.

The chain is built from TRBV5-4 and TRBJ2-7; the match to TRBD2 covers 12 bases. The CDR3 is 15 amino acids. Unmatched junction bases numbered 4, after V lost 4 bases and J lost 2 bases. Germline assignment: CDR1 SGHNT and CDR2 YYREEE (reference sequence). The CDR3 is CASSQTSGGPYEQYF. The CDR3 DNA follows: TGTGCCAGCAGCCAGACTAGCGGGGGACCCTACGAGCAGTACTTC.

The gene calls are TRBV28 and TRBJ2-5; 9 nucleotides align to TRBD1. The CDR3 consists of 16 residues. The V segment lost 11 bases and the J segment 3 bases; nucleotides outside the gene matches: 16. The germline CDR1 and CDR2 sequences are MDHEN and SYDVKM. Here the CDR3 DNA reads TGTGCCTCACGGCACGATCGTTGGACAGGGGAAGAGACCCAGTACTTC. Translating gives CASRHDRWTGEETQYF.

The rearrangement joins TRBV30 to TRBJ1-3; weak D call: TRBD1 (5 bases). CDR3 length: 14 residues. V lost 0 bases and J 8 bases, leaving 14 bases between the germline ends. Germline V gene lookup returns CDR1 GTSNPN and CDR2 SVGIG (reference sequence). CDR3 loop: CAWSVPAAGDTIYF. CDR3 in DNA: TGTGCCTGGAGTGTACCCGCCGCGGGGGACACCATATATTTT.

The chain carries TRBV11-2 and TRBJ2-7; the D gene is possibly TRBD2 (7 bases). The V and J ends lost 7 bases and 4 bases respectively, with 14 bases between them. The CDR3 runs to 13 residues. In germline, CDR1 is SGHAT, CDR2 FQNNGV. CDR3 sequence reads: CASTGEGPYEQYF. As DNA, the CDR3 is TGTGCCAGCACAGGGGAGGGCCCTTACGAGCAGTACTTC.

This clone was seen once. The chain has TRBV10-3 and TRBJ2-7; 7 bases agree with TRBD1. V lost 9 bases and J lost 3; bases outside the gene matches: 8. The CDR3 has 13 residues. The germline gives CDR1 ENHRY, CDR2 SYGVKD. The CDR3 DNA reads TGTGCCATGTGGGACAGCCAAAACTACGAGCAGTACTTC. Translating it yields CAMWDSQNYEQYF.

This chain joins TRBV6-6 and TRBJ2-7; possibly TRBD1 for D (6 bases). Germline V lookup: CDR1 MNHNY, CDR2 SVGAGI (reference sequence). The CDR3 consists of 14 residues. Trimming shortened V by 3 bases and J by 3 bases, and 12 bases separated the two germline ends. The chain's CDR3 is CASSYSQGNYEQYF. DNA for the CDR3: TGTGCCAGCAGTTATTCCCAGGGGAACTACGAGCAGTACTTC.

The chain uses TRBV19 and TRBJ1-5; D gene uncertain. V was shortened by 5 bases and J by 2 bases, with 13 bases between the two germline ends. Germline loops: CDR1 LNHDA, CDR2 SQIVND (reference sequence). There are 15 residues in the CDR3. CDR3 sequence reads: CASSLRARGNQPQHF. The CDR3 DNA follows: TGTGCCAGTAGTCTGAGGGCACGGGGCAATCAGCCCCAGCATTTT.

The J gene is TRBJ1-5, the V gene TRBV27; TRBD1 might be the D (6 bases). Trimming stripped 6 bases from V and 0 bases from J, with 15 bases between. This CDR3 comprises 16 residues. CDR1 is MNHEY and CDR2 is SMNVEV in the germline V gene (reference sequence). CDR3 bases: TGTGCCAGCAGACCTAGGGGGTTACTTAGCAATCAGCCCCAGCATTTT. Encoded protein: CASRPRGLLSNQPQHF.

This chain's CDR3 is CASSSQRPGGKGAKNIQYF. The CDR3 DNA sequence: TGTGCCAGCAGCTCCCAGAGGCCGGGCGGGAAGGGGGCCAAAAACATTCAGTACTTC. V is TRBV7-8 and J is TRBJ2-4; D possibly corresponds to TRBD2 (6 bases). The CDR3 has 19 residues. The germline V gene has CDR1 SGHVS and CDR2 FQNEAQ. V lost 4 bases and J 1 base, leaving 23 bases between the germline ends.

The rearrangement joins TRBV29-1 to TRBJ2-3; D is undetermined. V lost 3 bases to trimming and J lost 1 base, with 5 bases between them. In germline, CDR1 is SQVTM, CDR2 ANQGSEA. The CDR3 covers 12 residues. This chain's CDR3 is CSVESGTDTQYF. DNA of the CDR3: TGCAGCGTTGAGAGCGGCACAGATACGCAGTATTTT.

The chain employs TRBV4-2 and TRBJ1-1; D ambiguous. From germline, CDR1 is LGHNA and CDR2 YNFKEQ. This CDR3 has 15 residues. Trimming removed 0 bases from V and 1 base from J, with 9 bases in between. CDR3 residues: CASSQERRSNTEAFF. CDR3 DNA: TGTGCCAGCAGCCAAGAAAGGCGGTCGAACACTGAAGCTTTCTTT.

J is TRBJ1-1 and V is TRBV19; 11 nucleotides match TRBD1. The CDR3 is 16 amino acids. V lost 7 bases and J lost 4; bases outside the gene matches: 11. Per the germline V gene, CDR1 is LNHDA and CDR2 is SQIVND (reference sequence). The CDR3 loop is CASMPRDRGLSTEAFF. The CDR3 DNA follows: TGTGCCAGTATGCCCAGGGACAGGGGGTTGAGCACTGAAGCTTTCTTT.

This clone was detected only once. The chain employs TRBV5-6 and TRBJ2-7, with D unclear. CDR3 length: 13 residues. Germline loops: CDR1 SGHDT, CDR2 YYEEEE. With 1 base removed from V and 5 bases from J, the gap between germline ends came to 10 bases. The CDR3 DNA sequence: TGTGCCAGCAGCTTGTATAGTAGCCACGAGCAGTACTTC. It encodes CASSLYSSHEQYF. Looking up the rest from reference TRBV5-6 and TRBJ2-7 gives the full variable domain: DAGVTQSPTHLIKTRGQQVTLRCSPKSGHDTVSWYQQALGQGPQFIFQYYEEEERQRGNFPDRFSGHQFPNYSSELNVNALLLGDSALYLCASSLYSSHEQYFGPGTRLTVT.

The chain recombines TRBV4-2 with TRBJ1-1; TRBD1 aligns across 7 bases. Germline CDR1 and CDR2: LGHNA and YNFKEQ. V trimming: 0 bases; J trimming: 2 bases; junction bases outside the gene matches: 6. The CDR3 length is 16 residues. DNA for the CDR3: TGTGCCAGCAGCCAAGATCTAGGACAGGTTAACACTGAAGCTTTCTTT. It translates to CASSQDLGQVNTEAFF.

The chain has TRBV27 and TRBJ1-1, with D hard to call. From germline, CDR1 is MNHEY and CDR2 SMNVEV (reference sequence). The CDR3 length is 15 residues. Between the trimmed V and J ends, which lost 8 bases and 3 bases, there was a span of 19 bases. CDR3 bases: TGTGCCAGCGGGCCCAGGCCCCATTGGGACACTGAAGCTTTCTTT. Amino acid sequence: CASGPRPHWDTEAFF.

The chain employs TRBV11-2 and TRBJ2-2; TRBD2 is a possible D gene (6 bases). CDR1 and CDR2 from the germline V gene are SGHAT and FQNNGV. V shed 7 bases and J shed 4 bases, with 10 bases lying between them. CDR3 size: 13 residues. The CDR3 reads CASKRAGTGELFF. The DNA for the CDR3 is TGTGCCAGCAAGCGGGCGGGCACCGGGGAGCTGTTTTTT.

The chain uses TRBV4-1 and TRBJ2-1; TRBD2 matches at 8 bases. The CDR3 is made up of 15 amino acids. Per germline, CDR1 MGHRA and CDR2 YSYEKL. With V trimmed by 3 bases and J by 8 bases, 9 bases remained unmatched. CDR3 coding DNA: TGCGCCAGCAGCCAGGTACTAGCGGTCTTAGATGAGCAGTTCTTC. It yields the protein CASSQVLAVLDEQFF.

The chain uses TRBV7-9 and TRBJ2-5, with D perhaps TRBD2 (5 bases). Trimming removed 7 bases from V and 2 bases from J, with 14 bases in between. The CDR3 is made up of 14 amino acids. Germline lookup yields CDR1 SEHNR and CDR2 FQNEAQ (reference sequence). CDR3: CASTPLGVQETQYF. The CDR3 nucleotides are TGTGCCAGCACCCCGTTGGGAGTACAAGAGACCCAGTACTTC. Together with reference TRBV7-9 and TRBJ2-5, the CDR3 gives the full variable domain: DTGVSQNPRHKITKRGQNVTFRCDPISEHNRLYWYRQTLGQGPEFLTYFQNEAQLEKSRLLSDRFSAERPKGSFSTLEIQRTEQGDSAMYLCASTPLGVQETQYFGPGTRLLVL.

The chain has TRBV25-1 and TRBJ2-1, with 9 bases that match TRBD2. Losses at the gene ends were 4 bases for V and 8 bases for J; bases not matched to a gene: 3. CDR1 and CDR2 from the germline V gene are MGHDK and SYGVNS. The CDR3 extends over 13 amino acids. The chain's CDR3 is CASSGTSDDEQFF. The CDR3 DNA sequence: TGTGCCAGCAGTGGGACTAGCGATGATGAGCAGTTCTTC.